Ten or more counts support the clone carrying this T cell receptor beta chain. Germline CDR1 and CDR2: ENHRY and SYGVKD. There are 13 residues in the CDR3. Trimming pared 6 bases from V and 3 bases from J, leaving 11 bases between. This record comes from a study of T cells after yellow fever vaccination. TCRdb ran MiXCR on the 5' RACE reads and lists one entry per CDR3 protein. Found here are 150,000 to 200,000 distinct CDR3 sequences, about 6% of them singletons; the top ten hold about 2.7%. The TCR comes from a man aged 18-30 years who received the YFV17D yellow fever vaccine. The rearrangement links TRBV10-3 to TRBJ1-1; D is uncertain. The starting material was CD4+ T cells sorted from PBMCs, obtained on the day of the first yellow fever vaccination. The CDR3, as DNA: TGTGCCATCAGAGACAACATGGACACTGAAGCTTTCTTT. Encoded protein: CAIRDNMDTEAFF.